The sequence of this TCR beta chain was determined in a study of OX40 agonist ivuxolimab in advanced cancers. If patients had autoimmune disease history or systemic immunosuppression, they were excluded. As to this clone: No antigen is known for it.

Regarding the study as a whole: No antigen was identified for the clonally expanded peripheral T cells.

CDR1 is SGDLS, CDR2 YYNGEE, per germline. V lost 3 bases, J lost 0 bases, and 7 bases lay in between. The CDR3 loop spans 14 amino acids. The table came from immunoSEQ multiplex PCR; TCRdb's copy has only in-frame clones and leaves some out. This sample has about 51,000 clones, with about nine tenths found just once. This sequence was found in an adult with an advanced solid tumor such as melanoma, head and neck, liver or kidney cancer. This sequence joins TRBV9 and TRBJ1-3; unclear D gene. The starting material was CD4+ or CD8+ T cells sorted from blood, obtained in a trial of the OX40 agonist ivuxolimab. The CDR3 DNA is TGTGCCAGCAGCGAGATTAGCTCTGGAAACACCATATATTTT. Encoded protein: CASSEISSGNTIYF.